The clone carrying this T cell receptor beta chain was seen more than once but under ten times. As yet, its antigen is unknown. This record comes from a study of identical twins. Every sampled donor was Caucasian and healthy. Unique molecular identifiers were present on the cDNA, and a universal primer site came from template switching. TCRdb recomputed calls from the 5' RACE reads with MiXCR, one row per CDR3 protein. This sample has some 760,000 distinct CDR3 sequences, with over 15% found just once. The study's findings and limits: Memory repertoires lacked the insertion deficit that abundant cord blood beta clonotypes showed.

These same records also appear under a second study, on T cells expressing NK-cell markers.

Sequences were obtained from PBMCs. This sequence was found in a woman aged 18 to 35 in good health.

The CDR3 nucleotides read TGTGCCGGGGGGGAGGGTTCGAGCACTGAAGCTTTCTTT. This sequence encodes CAGGEGSSTEAFF. The chain recombines TRBV12-3 or TRBV12-4 with TRBJ1-1, with D perhaps TRBD1 (5 bases). V gave up 11 bases and J gave up 4 bases, with 17 bases separating them. There are 13 residues in the CDR3.